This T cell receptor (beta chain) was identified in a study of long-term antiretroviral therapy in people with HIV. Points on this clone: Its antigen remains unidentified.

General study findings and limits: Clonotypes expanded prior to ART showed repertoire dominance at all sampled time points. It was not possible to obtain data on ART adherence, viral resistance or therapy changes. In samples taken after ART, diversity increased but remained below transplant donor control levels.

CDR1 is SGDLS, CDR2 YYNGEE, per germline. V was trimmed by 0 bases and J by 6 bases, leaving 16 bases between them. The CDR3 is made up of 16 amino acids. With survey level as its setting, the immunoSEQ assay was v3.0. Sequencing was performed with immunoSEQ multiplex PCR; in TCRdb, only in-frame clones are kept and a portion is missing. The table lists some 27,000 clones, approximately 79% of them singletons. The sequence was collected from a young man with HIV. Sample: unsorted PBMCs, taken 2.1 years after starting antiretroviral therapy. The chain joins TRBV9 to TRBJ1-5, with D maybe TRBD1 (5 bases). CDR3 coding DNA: TGTGCCAGCAGCGTAGGGGGGTCGATGGGGGTTCAGCCCCAGCATTTT. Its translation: CASSVGGSMGVQPQHF.